This TCR beta chain came from a study of blood T cell repertoires in COVID-19. Study details: Donors in the United States, Italy and Spain gave samples during acute or convalescent COVID-19.

The V segment lost 3 bases and the J segment 2 bases; nucleotides outside the gene matches: 9. The CDR3 runs to 17 residues. Germline CDR1 and CDR2: LNHDA and SQIVND (reference sequence). This clone came up a few times. The method was immunoSEQ multiplex PCR; TCRdb's version includes in-frame clones alone and lacks a portion of them. The sample has approximately 68,000 clones, roughly 80% seen once. This receptor was identified in a woman between 45 and 65 years old with acute or convalescent COVID-19. The source material was peripheral blood. This chain uses TRBV19 with TRBJ2-3; 9 bases are shared with TRBD2. CDR3 bases: TGTGCCAGTAGTATGGCGACTAGCGGAGGGACCACAGATACGCAGTATTTT. This gives the protein CASSMATSGGTTDTQYF.